This entry features one T cell receptor (beta chain) sequence. Only in-frame clones appear in the TCRdb table, and some are missing; sequencing was by immunoSEQ multiplex PCR. The table lists tens of thousands of clones, about 94% of them singletons. The source of the sample is a study of technical replicates of blood from four donors. V trimming: 4 bases; J trimming: 9 bases; junction bases outside the gene matches: 8. The germline V gene encodes CDR1 MNHEY and CDR2 SVGAGI. The CDR3 has 14 residues. The source of this sequence is a human donor in good health. Some clones in this sample may be carry-over from other donors' samples. This chain uses TRBV6-5 with TRBJ2-4; 8 bases align to TRBD1. Input material: PBMCs. CDR3 sequence reads: CASSSGQGQVIQYF. CDR3 in DNA: TGTGCCAGCAGTTCCGGACAGGGACAAGTCATTCAGTACTTC.